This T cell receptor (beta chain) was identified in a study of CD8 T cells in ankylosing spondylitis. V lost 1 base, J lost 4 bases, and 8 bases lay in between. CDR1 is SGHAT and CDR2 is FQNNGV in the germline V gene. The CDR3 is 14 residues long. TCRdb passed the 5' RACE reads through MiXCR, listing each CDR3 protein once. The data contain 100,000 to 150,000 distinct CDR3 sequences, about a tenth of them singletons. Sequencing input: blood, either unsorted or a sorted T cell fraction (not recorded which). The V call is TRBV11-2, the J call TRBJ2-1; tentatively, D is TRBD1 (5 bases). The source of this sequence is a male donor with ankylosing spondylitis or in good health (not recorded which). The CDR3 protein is CASSLGNRYNEQFF. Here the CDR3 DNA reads TGTGCCAGCAGCTTAGGCAACAGGTACAATGAGCAGTTCTTC.